The 14 T cell receptor beta chains below all came from one sample that was sequenced in a study of blood T cells in healthy people across ages. Primers used in a second PCR of roughly 6 to 11 cycles were a sample-barcoded 5' primer and a J-beta primer mix. Via MiXCR, TCRdb re-called the 5' RACE reads, giving one row per CDR3 protein. This table holds over 1,200,000 distinct CDR3 sequences, almost 60% found once. The sequenced sample consisted of blood. The receptors were sampled from a man younger than 35 in good health.

The chain employs TRBV5-4 and TRBJ2-7; TRBD2 matches 8 bases. The J segment lost 5 bases and the V segment lost 6 bases, leaving 10 bases of the junction unmatched. CDR1 is SGHNT, CDR2 YYREEE, per germline (reference sequence). The CDR3 contains 14 residues. CDR3 nucleotides: TGTGCCAGCACCCCCTTGGTGACTAGCGACGAGCAGTACTTC. It codes for CASTPLVTSDEQYF.

This rearrangement joins TRBV28 to TRBJ2-3; tentative D call: TRBD2 (5 bases). Trimming shortened V by 6 bases and J by 4 bases, and 8 bases separated the two germline ends. Germline CDR1 and CDR2: MDHEN and SYDVKM. There are 12 residues in the CDR3. CDR3 bases: TGTGCCAGCAGCTCTAGCCCAGATACGCAGTATTTT. Amino acid sequence: CASSSSPDTQYF. The whole variable domain, remainder taken from reference TRBV28 and TRBJ2-3, is DVKVTQSSRYLVKRTGEKVFLECVQDMDHENMFWYRQDPGLGLRLIYFSYDVKMKEKGDIPEGYSVSREKKERFSLILESASTNQTSMYLCASSSSPDTQYFGPGTRLTVL.

The chain couples TRBV11-2 to TRBJ2-5; 12 nucleotides match TRBD2. Germline values: CDR1 SGHAT, CDR2 FQNNGV. The V and J ends lost 5 bases and 5 bases, in that order; junction bases with no gene match: 9. CDR3 size: 16 residues. This CDR3 is CASSKATSGGPETQYF. CDR3 in DNA: TGTGCCAGCAGCAAGGCGACTAGCGGGGGTCCGGAGACCCAGTACTTC.

The V gene is TRBV7-9, the J gene TRBJ2-2; 7 nucleotides align to TRBD2. Looked up from germline, CDR1 is SEHNR and CDR2 is FQNEAQ (reference sequence). CDR3 length: 17 amino acids. The V gene end was trimmed by 1 base and the J gene end by 6 bases; junction bases not matched to a gene: 11. The CDR3 reads CASSLVSGLAGAGELFF. In DNA, the CDR3 is TGTGCCAGCAGCTTAGTTTCTGGCTTAGCGGGCGCCGGGGAGCTGTTTTTT.

In its sample, this clonotype was seen a few times. The junction departs from germline at one end; a sequencing error may be responsible. The CDR3 sequence: CASRLSQLADYNEQFF. CDR3 in DNA: TGTGCCAGCAGGTTATCACAGCTAGCGGACTACAATGAGCAGTTCTTC. The V gene is TRBV28, the J gene TRBJ2-1, with 7 bases identical to TRBD2. Germline V lookup: CDR1 MDHEN, CDR2 SYDVKM. CDR3 size: 16 residues.

A word on this clonotype: A read error may produce the germline difference seen at one junction end. The rearrangement uses TRBV4-3 and TRBJ1-5; the D gene is possibly TRBD1 (5 bases). The CDR3 length is 20 residues. CDR1 is LGHNA, CDR2 YSLEER, per germline. The DNA for the CDR3 is TGCACCAGAAGCCTAAACCCAATAGGCCCCGGACACACTAGCAATCAGCCCCAGCATTTT. It translates to CTRSLNPIGPGHTSNQPQHF.

The V call is TRBV4-3, the J call TRBJ1-2, with D possibly matching TRBD1 (5 bases). The CDR3 has 15 amino acids. Germline CDR1 reads LGHNA; CDR2 reads YSLEER. V lost 2 bases, J lost 6 bases, and 16 bases lay in between. DNA for the CDR3: TGCGCCAGCAGCCAAAATTGGAAAGGGGAGGATGGCTACACCTTC. It codes for CASSQNWKGEDGYTF.

The gene calls are TRBV6-6 and TRBJ1-2, with D perhaps TRBD1 (6 bases). The V gene's germline CDR1 is MNHNY and CDR2 SVGAGI (reference sequence). This CDR3 is 14 amino acids long. Between the trimmed V and J ends, which lost 4 bases and 6 bases, there was a span of 15 bases. Here the CDR3 DNA reads TGTGCCAGCAGTTCTGCCGCAGGGGATCATGGCTACACCTTC. Residues: CASSSAAGDHGYTF.

This sequence joins TRBV20-1 and TRBJ2-3; D is ambiguous. The CDR3 length is 12 residues. CDR1 is DFQATT, CDR2 SNEGSKA, per germline (reference sequence). Trimming pared 3 bases from V and 4 bases from J, leaving 8 bases between. CDR3 sequence: CSASGLADTQYF. CDR3 nucleotide sequence: TGCAGTGCTAGTGGGTTGGCAGATACGCAGTATTTT.

DNA of the CDR3: TGTGCCAGCAGTTACTCCGGGACTAGCGGGAGAGGAGAGGCAGAGACCCAGTACTTC. Encoded protein: CASSYSGTSGRGEAETQYF. This chain connects TRBV6-5 to TRBJ2-7; TRBD2 agrees at 14 bases. The DNA end lines up better with TRBJ2-5; the J call may be wrong. The germline V gene encodes CDR1 MNHEY and CDR2 SVGAGI. This CDR3 is 19 amino acids long.

The sample holds a few counts of this clonotype. The chain employs TRBV29-1 and TRBJ2-7; a weak D match, TRBD1 (5 bases). Germline V gene sequence: CDR1 SQVTM, CDR2 ANQGSEA. Trimming shortened V by 4 bases and J by 2 bases, and 9 bases separated the two germline ends. The CDR3 covers 12 residues. The DNA of the CDR3 is TGCAGCGTTGTCGTGGGGCCCTACGAGCAGTACTTC. Translating it yields CSVVVGPYEQYF.

The V gene is TRBV20-1, the J gene TRBJ2-1; 7 bases agree with TRBD1. The CDR3 has 15 residues. CDR1 and CDR2 from the germline V gene are DFQATT and SNEGSKA (reference sequence). Unmatched junction bases numbered 13, after V lost 8 bases and J lost 3 bases. The chain's CDR3 is CSLPQRGTDYNEQFF. In nucleotides, the CDR3 is TGCAGTCTCCCTCAAAGGGGGACAGACTACAATGAGCAGTTCTTC.

Only a few counts were recorded for this clonotype. The chain employs TRBV7-9 and TRBJ1-2; 7 nucleotides agree with TRBD1. CDR1 SEHNR and CDR2 FQNEAQ come from the germline V gene (reference sequence). Unmatched junction bases numbered 11, after V lost 5 bases and J lost 5 bases. This CDR3 has 15 residues. Written as DNA, the CDR3 is TGTGCCAGCAGCGGTGGGACAGATAATTATTATGGCTACACCTTC. Protein sequence: CASSGGTDNYYGYTF.

V is TRBV6-5 and J is TRBJ2-7; a possible D gene is TRBD1 (6 bases). CDR3 length equals 18 residues. The V and J ends lost 0 bases and 3 bases respectively, with 21 bases between them. The V gene's germline CDR1 is MNHEY and CDR2 SVGAGI. The CDR3 nucleotides are TGTGCCAGCAGTTACTCAGACCTCCCAAACAGGGACCGCTACGAGCAGTACTTC. It yields the protein CASSYSDLPNRDRYEQYF.